Below, one T cell receptor beta chain is given with its context. Antigen: not known. Germline-derived CDR1 and CDR2 are SGHDN and FVKESK. The CDR3 is 13 amino acids. The PCR ran on 60 Vbeta and 13 Jbeta primers. Repertoires were generated with immunoSEQ multiplex PCR, while TCRdb's copy carries only in-frame clones and drops some. The profile covers under 85,000 clones, with over 70% appearing a single time and approximately 1.6% taken by the ten largest. The sample originates from a study of cytomegalovirus exposure and HLA in healthy donors. Study-wide points: Cytomegalovirus association was assigned to around 150 TCR beta chains. Within a later analysis, the majority of CMV-associated TCR beta chains appeared HLA-restricted.

Each of the donors was a healthy bone marrow donor. While unrecorded immune exposures were likely, the donors were nominally healthy when sampled. The TCR sequence derives from a middle-aged man in good health and CMV-seronegative. This rearrangement joins TRBV14 to TRBJ2-5, with TRBD1 identical over 7 bases. The J call is in doubt because the DNA end fits TRBJ2-7 better. Sequencing was done on a sample of PBMCs. CDR3 in amino acids: CASGSGGIYEQYF. The CDR3 nucleotides are TGTGCCAGCGGTTCAGGGGGAATCTACGAGCAGTACTTC.